The entry below describes one T cell receptor (beta chain). No antigen is known for it. This sample is drawn from a study of blood T cells in healthy people across ages. General study findings and limits: TCR beta diversity per million T cells fell roughly linearly with age.

It was with a sample-barcoded 5' primer and a J-beta primer mix that a second PCR of about 7 to 12 cycles was run. Each TCR beta cDNA got a 12-nucleotide random molecular identifier. TCRdb processed the 5' RACE reads anew with MiXCR; each CDR3 protein has one entry. Counted here are 1.8 million or so distinct CDR3 sequences, approximately 39% occurring once; the ten biggest clones make up about 21%. This receptor was obtained from a human donor in good health. The sequencing sample was made of blood.

CDR3 protein: CASSLNTQIAKNIQYF. The CDR3, as DNA: TGTGCCAGCAGTTTAAATACCCAAATAGCCAAAAACATTCAGTACTTC. The rearrangement joins TRBV12-3 or TRBV12-4 to TRBJ2-4, with D hard to call. V was shortened by 2 bases and J by 0 bases, with 11 bases between the two germline ends. This CDR3 has 16 residues.